This TCR beta chain was captured in a study of follicular helper T cells after annual influenza vaccination. Study details: For some subjects, blood spans the 2013-2014, 2014-2015 and 2015-2016 annual vaccinations. General study results and limits: Plasmablast frequency change correlated with clonality change in ICOS+CD38+ cTfh. Each annual vaccination recalled recurring oligoclonal ICOS+CD38+ cTfh clonotypes.

The germline V gene encodes CDR1 SGHTA and CDR2 FQGNSA. Trimming stripped 3 bases from V and 4 bases from J, with 10 bases between. There are 14 residues in the CDR3. Note on this clone: Its antigen is still unknown.

The time point: 2015-2016 season, pre-vaccination. Between 40 and 100 mL of blood was drawn per time point. Produced via immunoSEQ multiplex PCR; TCRdb's table is partial and in-frame only. The data contain some 9,000 clones, about 87% of them singletons. The sample here was CXCR5+ CD38- circulating T follicular helper cells from blood, taken on the day of influenza vaccination. Subset indicated: circulating Tfh, non-naive CD4+CXCR5+PD-1+ (ICOS+CD38+ or ICOS-CD38-). The receptor was isolated from an adult who received the influenza vaccine. J is TRBJ1-3 and V is TRBV7-2, with D unclear. The CDR3 DNA sequence: TGTGCCAGCAGCTTCGGGGAAAAGGGAAACACCATATATTTT. Protein: CASSFGEKGNTIYF.